This T cell receptor beta chain is drawn from a study of T-cell memory formation after mild COVID-19. Study at large: Most TCR clusters belonged to a single donor.

In this sample, this clonotype turned up a few times. What it binds is unknown. The germline V and J ends were trimmed by 5 bases and 4 bases, with 15 bases remaining between them. This CDR3 is built from 15 residues. The germline V gene has CDR1 MRHNA and CDR2 SNTAGT. Study-wide findings and caveats: Second-wave clones with a day 37 peak had unconfirmed SARS-CoV-2 specificity. The pre-infection memory compartment contained some responding clones, suggesting cross-reactive memory joined.

MiXCR, run by TCRdb on the 5' RACE reads, gives a single entry per CDR3 protein. The table has 450,000 or so distinct CDR3 sequences, nearly 25% seen once; the top ten hold approximately 12%. This clonotype was sampled from an adult woman who had mild COVID-19 (a few samples of this study predate the infection). Cell type and time point are not known. The rearrangement links TRBV6-4 to TRBJ2-1, with unresolved D. What was sequenced was PBMCs or a T cell subset sorted from them (not recorded which). The DNA for the CDR3 is TGTGCCAGCAGTCTGGAGTCTGCCCCTTACAATGAGCAGTTCTTC. Amino acid sequence: CASSLESAPYNEQFF.